This passage covers 21 T cell receptor beta chains from one sample sequenced in a study of blood T cell repertoires in COVID-19. Only in-frame clones appear in the TCRdb table, and some are missing; sequencing was by immunoSEQ multiplex PCR. The table has approximately 120,000 clones, 84% seen once. Material: peripheral blood. These TCRs come from a human donor in a cohort sampled during active COVID-19.

The rearrangement links TRBV9 to TRBJ2-7; D is perhaps TRBD1 (6 bases). The germline gives CDR1 SGDLS, CDR2 YYNGEE. CDR3 length: 16 residues. Trimming shortened V by 0 bases and J by 4 bases, and 17 bases separated the two germline ends. The CDR3 region is CASSVGLGADSYEQYF. CDR3 bases: TGTGCCAGCAGCGTAGGCTTGGGGGCGGATTCATACGAGCAGTACTTC.

The CDR3 protein is CASSLSPGSFDEQFF. In nucleotides, the CDR3 is TGTGCCAGCAGCTTGAGCCCAGGGTCCTTCGATGAGCAGTTCTTC. This chain connects TRBV5-5 to TRBJ2-1; TRBD1 might be the D (5 bases). The CDR3 runs to 15 residues. The ends were cut back, 1 base at V and 8 bases at J, with 16 bases in the middle. CDR1 is SGHKS, CDR2 YYEKEE, per germline (reference sequence). The complete variable domain, with remaining parts taken from reference TRBV5-5 and TRBJ2-1, reads DAGVTQSPTHLIKTRGQQVTLRCSPISGHKSVSWYQQVLGQGPQFIFQYYEKEERGRGNFPDRFSARQFPNYSSELNVNALLLGDSALYLCASSLSPGSFDEQFFGPGTRLTVL.

The chain couples TRBV11-2 to TRBJ2-5; 9 bases map to TRBD2. The germline gives CDR1 SGHAT, CDR2 FQNNGV. CDR3 size: 14 residues. The trim removed 5 bases at V and 5 bases at J, leaving 6 bases unmatched. The CDR3 coding sequence is TGTGCCAGCAGCATTAGCGGGGGCAGGGAGACCCAGTACTTC. Translating gives CASSISGGRETQYF.

CDR3 in DNA: TGTGCCAGCAGTCGGCCGACCGGGACAAACGGCCCGGGAACCGAAAAACTGTTTTTT. Protein sequence: CASSRPTGTNGPGTEKLFF. The gene calls are TRBV6-6 and TRBJ1-4; TRBD1 is a possible D gene (6 bases). Trimming shortened V by 5 bases and J by 8 bases, and 30 bases separated the two germline ends. The CDR3 has 19 amino acids. Germline values: CDR1 MNHNY, CDR2 SVGAGI (reference sequence).

V usage is TRBV27 and J usage is TRBJ1-6; D is uncertain. V lost 5 bases to trimming and J lost 0 bases, with 11 bases between them. CDR1 MNHEY and CDR2 SMNVEV come from the germline V gene (reference sequence). The CDR3 spans 16 residues. This CDR3 is CASSPRAGSYNSPLHF. CDR3 sequence (DNA): TGTGCCAGCAGTCCCCGGGCGGGCTCCTATAATTCACCCCTCCACTTT.

The chain recombines TRBV4-2 with TRBJ2-1; tentative D call: TRBD2 (7 bases). The germline V gene encodes CDR1 LGHNA and CDR2 YNFKEQ. The CDR3 is made up of 16 amino acids. Trimming removed 0 bases at V and 4 bases at J, with 13 bases between. CDR3 bases: TGTGCCAGCAGCCAAGAAGGGGGGGACCTTTACAATGAGCAGTTCTTC. This sequence encodes CASSQEGGDLYNEQFF.

J is TRBJ1-4 and V is TRBV3-1 (or the pseudogene TRBV3-2), with D perhaps TRBD1 (6 bases). The V gene lost 1 base and the J gene lost 13 bases, with 19 bases spanning the gap. Germline V gene sequence: CDR1 LGHDT, CDR2 YNNKEL (reference sequence). This CDR3 has 15 residues. The CDR3 protein is CASSQGQARPGGLFF. DNA of the CDR3: TGTGCCAGCAGCCAAGGACAGGCCCGCCCGGGGGGACTGTTTTTT.

The chain couples TRBV6-5 to TRBJ1-2; weak D call: TRBD1 (5 bases). This CDR3 region has 12 residues. V was clipped by 5 bases and J by 6 bases, with 10 bases between them. Per the germline V gene, CDR1 is MNHEY and CDR2 is SVGAGI. The CDR3 here is CASSPTDHGYTF. CDR3 in DNA: TGTGCCAGCAGTCCGACAGACCATGGCTACACCTTC.

The chain joins TRBV7-9 to TRBJ2-5; TRBD2 matches at 10 bases. The junction had 2 bases not matched to a gene; V was cut back by 0 bases and J by 1 base. The CDR3 length is 16 residues. Germline loops: CDR1 SEHNR, CDR2 FQNEAQ (reference sequence). The chain's CDR3 is CASSLARTSGQETQYF. The CDR3 region has the DNA TGTGCCAGCAGCTTAGCCCGGACTAGCGGCCAAGAGACCCAGTACTTC.

The chain recombines TRBV21-1 with TRBJ1-2; TRBD1 was called by the table and not checked on the DNA. TRBV21-1 is given as a pseudogene. The CDR3 sequence is 14 residues long. CDR3 sequence (DNA): TGTGCCCCCAGGGAACAGGGTGGTAGCTATGGCTACACCTTC. Protein: CAPREQGGSYGYTF.

The CDR3 here is CAWRTARVSPLHF. The CDR3 region has the DNA TGTGCCTGGAGGACGGCCAGGGTGTCACCCCTCCACTTT. The chain is built from TRBV30 and TRBJ1-6, with D possibly matching TRBD1 (5 bases). V was shortened by 3 bases and J by 10 bases, with 13 bases between the two germline ends. Germline CDR1 GTSNPN, CDR2 SVGIG (reference sequence). This CDR3 contains 13 residues.

This clone has only a few counts. The rearrangement uses TRBV6-2 or TRBV6-3 and TRBJ1-2; a weak D match, TRBD1 (5 bases). The CDR3 is 14 amino acids. Germline CDR1 reads MNHEY; CDR2 reads SVGEGT. V gave up 2 bases and J gave up 4 bases, with 11 bases separating them. The CDR3: CASSYRLGGYGYTF. CDR3 DNA sequence: TGTGCCAGCAGTTACCGCCTGGGGGGCTATGGCTACACCTTC.

The chain links TRBV2 to TRBJ1-6; 10 bases align to TRBD1. CDR3 length: 17 residues. Losses at the gene ends were 6 bases for V and 6 bases for J; bases not matched to a gene: 11. Per germline, CDR1 SNHLY and CDR2 FYNNEI. Here the CDR3 DNA reads TGTGCCAGCAGAGCCCGTTCCGGGACAGGGGTTAATTCACCCCTCCACTTT. This sequence encodes CASRARSGTGVNSPLHF.

This chain uses TRBV5-1 with TRBJ1-1; D may be TRBD1 (6 bases). Germline V gives CDR1 SGHRS, CDR2 YFSETQ. This CDR3 is 12 amino acids long. Trimming removed 4 bases at V and 11 bases at J, with 15 bases between. CDR3 bases: TGCGCCAGCAGCCTCGAGGGGGGGCTGGCTTTCTTT. Residues: CASSLEGGLAFF.

The chain has TRBV9 and TRBJ2-3; TRBD2 might be the D (5 bases). The germline V gene encodes CDR1 SGDLS and CDR2 YYNGEE. This CDR3 spans 15 amino acids. V lost 0 bases and J 3 bases, leaving 11 bases between the germline ends. CDR3 DNA sequence: TGTGCCAGCAGCGTAGTCGAGGGATCAACAGATACGCAGTATTTT. This sequence encodes CASSVVEGSTDTQYF.

This chain joins TRBV19 and TRBJ2-7, with TRBD1 identical over 12 bases. CDR1 and CDR2 from the germline V gene are LNHDA and SQIVND (reference sequence). The CDR3 has 15 residues. The ends lost 3 bases at V and 4 bases at J; junction bases unmatched: 4. In nucleotides, the CDR3 is TGTGCCAGTAGTATTAGGGACAGGGGGCCTTACGAGCAGTACTTC. This sequence encodes CASSIRDRGPYEQYF.

This chain joins TRBV7-8 and TRBJ1-2, with D unresolved. Germline lookup yields CDR1 SGHVS and CDR2 FQNEAQ. The CDR3 totals 14 residues. V shed 2 bases and J shed 3 bases, with 10 bases lying between them. CDR3 nucleotide sequence: TGTGCCAGCAGCTTAAACGGCGGGGACTATGGCTACACCTTC. Amino acids: CASSLNGGDYGYTF.

This clone was detected only once. This sequence joins TRBV20-1 and TRBJ2-1; D call uncertain. CDR3 size: 10 residues. Germline V lookup: CDR1 DFQATT, CDR2 SNEGSKA (reference sequence). Trimming removed 6 bases at V and 3 bases at J, with 3 bases between. The CDR3 nucleotides read TGCAGTGCCATCTACAATGAGCAGTTCTTC. Its protein is CSAIYNEQFF.

This clone has just a few counts. V is TRBV27 and J is TRBJ1-6; D is perhaps TRBD1 (6 bases). Trimming shortened V by 2 bases and J by 10 bases, and 18 bases separated the two germline ends. Per the germline V gene, CDR1 is MNHEY and CDR2 is SMNVEV (reference sequence). The CDR3 contains 16 residues. Here the CDR3 reads CASSLTSGQFASPLHF. CDR3 DNA: TGTGCCAGCAGTTTAACATCAGGACAGTTCGCGTCACCCCTCCACTTT.

V is TRBV9 and J is TRBJ2-1; D unclear. Germline lookup yields CDR1 SGDLS and CDR2 YYNGEE. V lost 3 bases to trimming and J lost 7 bases, with 20 bases between them. This CDR3 comprises 16 residues. The CDR3 region is CASSARGIGVLNEQFF. The CDR3 nucleotides are TGTGCCAGCAGCGCCCGAGGAATTGGAGTGTTAAATGAGCAGTTCTTC.

This chain connects TRBV6-5 to TRBJ1-2, with 8 bases aligning to TRBD1. Germline-derived CDR1 and CDR2 are MNHEY and SVGAGI. The CDR3 contains 16 residues. V shed 0 bases, J shed 2 bases, and the junction held 5 bases outside the gene matches. In DNA form, the CDR3 reads TGTGCCAGCAGTTACTCAACAGGGGGGACGAACTATGGCTACACCTTC. Translating it yields CASSYSTGGTNYGYTF.